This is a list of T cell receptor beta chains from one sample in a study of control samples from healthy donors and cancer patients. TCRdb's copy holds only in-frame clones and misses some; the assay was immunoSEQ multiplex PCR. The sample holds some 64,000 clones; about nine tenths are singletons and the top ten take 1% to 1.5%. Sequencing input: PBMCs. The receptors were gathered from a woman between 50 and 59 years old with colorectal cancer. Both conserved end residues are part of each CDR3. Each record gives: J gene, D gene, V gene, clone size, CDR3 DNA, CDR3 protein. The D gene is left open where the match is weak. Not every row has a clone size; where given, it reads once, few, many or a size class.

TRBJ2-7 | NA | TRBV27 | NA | TGTGCCAGCAGTGCCGGACAGAGCTACGAGCAGTACTTC | CASSAGQSYEQYF
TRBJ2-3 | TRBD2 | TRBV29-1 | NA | TGCAGCGTTCCAAAAGCGGGGCCAGCCACAGATACGCAGTATTTT | CSVPKAGPATDTQYF
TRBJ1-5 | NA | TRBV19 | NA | TGTGCCAGTAGGAGCGGACAGCGCAATCAGCCCCAGCATTTT | CASRSGQRNQPQHF
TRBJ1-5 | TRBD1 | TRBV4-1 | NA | TGCGCCAGCAGCCAAGGGGACAGGGGATATAGCAATCAGCCCCAGCATTTT | CASSQGDRGYSNQPQHF
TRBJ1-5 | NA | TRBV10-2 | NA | TGCGCCAGCAGTGAGCTGGACAGCAATCAGCCCCAGCATTTT | CASSELDSNQPQHF
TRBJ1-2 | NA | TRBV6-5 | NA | TGTGCCAGCAGTTACTCGGGGGGGCGCTATGGCTACACCTTC | CASSYSGGRYGYTF
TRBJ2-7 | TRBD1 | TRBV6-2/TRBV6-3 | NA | TGTGCCAGCAGCTCCCGGGGGACAGGGGATTACGAGCAGTACTTC | CASSSRGTGDYEQYF
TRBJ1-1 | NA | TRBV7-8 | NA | TGTGCCAGCAGCTTTCTAGGCAGGGCTTTCCCCACTGAAGCTTTCTTT | CASSFLGRAFPTEAFF
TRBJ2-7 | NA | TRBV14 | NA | TGTGCCAGCAGCCAAAGGGACTGGGCCTACGAGCAGTACTTC | CASSQRDWAYEQYF
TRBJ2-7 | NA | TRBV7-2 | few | TGTGCCAGCAGCTTAGTCGGCAGCGGAACCCCCTACGAGCAGTACTTC | CASSLVGSGTPYEQYF
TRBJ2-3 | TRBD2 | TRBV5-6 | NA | TGTGCCAGCAGCTTGTTAGACGGGGGGGCCACAGATACGCAGTATTTT | CASSLLDGGATDTQYF
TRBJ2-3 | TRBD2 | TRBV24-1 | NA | TGTGCCATCCAGCGGGGATCCACAGATACGCAGTATTTT | CAIQRGSTDTQYF
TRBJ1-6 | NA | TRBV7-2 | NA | TGTGCCAGCAGCTTAGCGCAGGGGAGTCCTGCTAATTCACCCCTCCACTTT | CASSLAQGSPANSPLHF
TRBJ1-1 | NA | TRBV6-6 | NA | TGTGCCAGCACACAGTACACTGAAGCTTTCTTT | CASTQYTEAFF
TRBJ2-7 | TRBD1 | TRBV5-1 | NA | TGCGCCAGCAGCTTGCGTGGGACAGGGGAATACGAGCAGTACTTC | CASSLRGTGEYEQYF
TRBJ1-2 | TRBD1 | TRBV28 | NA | TGTGCCAGCAGTTTTTGGACAGGCCCTACCCCGGGAGGCTACACCTTC | CASSFWTGPTPGGYTF
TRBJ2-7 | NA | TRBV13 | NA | TGTGCCAGCACAAATAGCAGACAGAGCTCCTACGAGCAGTACTTC | CASTNSRQSSYEQYF
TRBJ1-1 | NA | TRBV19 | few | TGTGCCAGTAGCGAGGGATTGAACACTGAAGCTTTCTTT | CASSEGLNTEAFF
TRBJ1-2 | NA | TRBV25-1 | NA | TGTGCCAGCAGTGCCGGCAGGGCCTATGGCTACACCTTC | CASSAGRAYGYTF
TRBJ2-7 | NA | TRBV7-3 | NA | TGTGCCAGCAGCTTAGGGGGGCAGGGCTACGAGCAGTACTTC | CASSLGGQGYEQYF
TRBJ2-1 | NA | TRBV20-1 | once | TGCAGTGCTAGAGACGACAATGAGCAGTTCTTC | CSARDDNEQFF
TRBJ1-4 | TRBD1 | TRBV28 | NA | TGTGCCAGCAGTTTACGGGGACAGGGGGCAGCTAATGAAAAACTGTTTTTT | CASSLRGQGAANEKLFF
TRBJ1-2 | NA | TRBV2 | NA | TGTGCCAGCAGTGCTGACAGAGCGGACTATGGCTACACCTTC | CASSADRADYGYTF
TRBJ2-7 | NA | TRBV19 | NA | TGTGCCAGTGGGATGCAGGGGCTTTGGTCCGAGCAGTACTTC | CASGMQGLWSEQYF
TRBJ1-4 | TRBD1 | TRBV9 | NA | TGTGCCAGCAGCGGAACAGGGGGGACTAATGAAAAACTGTTTTTT | CASSGTGGTNEKLFF
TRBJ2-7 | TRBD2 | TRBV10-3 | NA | TGTGCCATCAGTCCCGGACTAGCGGGAGTAACCTACGAGCAGTACTTC | CAISPGLAGVTYEQYF
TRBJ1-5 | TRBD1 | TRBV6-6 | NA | TGTGCCAGCAGTTACTCCGACAGGGCCGATCAGCCCCAGCATTTT | CASSYSDRADQPQHF
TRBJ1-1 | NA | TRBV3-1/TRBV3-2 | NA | TGTGCCAGCAGCCGGGGGGCCAGGAACACTGAAGCTTTCTTT | CASSRGARNTEAFF
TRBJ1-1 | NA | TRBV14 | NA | TGTGCCAGCAGCCAAGACGTTGGAAAGAACACTGAAGCTTTCTTT | CASSQDVGKNTEAFF
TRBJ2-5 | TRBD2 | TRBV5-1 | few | TGCGCCAGCAGCTTGGAACTAGCGGCGGGGACCCAGTACTTC | CASSLELAAGTQYF
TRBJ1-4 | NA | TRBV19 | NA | TGTGCCAGTACGAAGGCGATTGACGAAAAACTGTTTTTT | CASTKAIDEKLFF
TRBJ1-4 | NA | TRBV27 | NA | TGTGCCAGCAGTTTGATGGGTGCTAATGAAAAACTGTTTTTT | CASSLMGANEKLFF
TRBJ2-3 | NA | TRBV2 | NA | TGTGCCAGCATGCCCGAGGGGGTGTGGGGGACTAGCACAGATACGCAGTATTTT | CASMPEGVWGTSTDTQYF
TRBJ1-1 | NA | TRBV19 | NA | TGTGCCAGTAGTATCGGCCGGGGAGGTTTTACGAACACTGAAGCTTTCTTT | CASSIGRGGFTNTEAFF
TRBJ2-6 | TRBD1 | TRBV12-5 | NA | TGTGCTAGACCGCAAAGGGACAGGGAGGCTGGGGCCAACGTCCTGACTTTC | CARPQRDREAGANVLTF
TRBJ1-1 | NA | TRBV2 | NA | TGTGCCAGCATCGCGATGCTTTCCGACACTGAAGCTTTCTTT | CASIAMLSDTEAFF
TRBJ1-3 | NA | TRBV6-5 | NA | TGTGCCAGCAGTTACTCAAGTGGGAACACCATATATTTT | CASSYSSGNTIYF
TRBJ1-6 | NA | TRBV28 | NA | TGTGCCAGCAGTTTAGACGGGGGGCCCAATTCACCCCTCCACTTT | CASSLDGGPNSPLHF
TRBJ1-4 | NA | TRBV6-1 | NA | TGTGCCAGCAGTGAAAGTTGGAGGGCAGGGGAAAAACTGTTTTTT | CASSESWRAGEKLFF
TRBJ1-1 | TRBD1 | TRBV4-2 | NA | TGTGCCAGCAGCCAAGCGCGCAGGGGGCGCGGCACTGAAGCTTTCTTT | CASSQARRGRGTEAFF
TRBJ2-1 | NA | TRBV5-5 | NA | TGTGCCAGCAGCTTGGACGGAGCCTACAATGAGCAGTTCTTC | CASSLDGAYNEQFF
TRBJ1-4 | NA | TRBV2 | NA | TGTGCCAGCAGTAGGGACACAATCTCAACTAATGAAAAACTGTTTTTT | CASSRDTISTNEKLFF
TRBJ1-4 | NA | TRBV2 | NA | TGTGCCAGCAGGCGTGACAGGAGGCATGAAAAACTGTTTTTT | CASRRDRRHEKLFF
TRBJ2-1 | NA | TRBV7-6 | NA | TGTGCCAGCAGCGTATCGGTCCTTGACAATGAGCAGTTCTTC | CASSVSVLDNEQFF
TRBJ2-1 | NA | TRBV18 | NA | TGTGCCAGCTCACCGGACAGCGTCCATGCCAATGAGCAGTTCTTC | CASSPDSVHANEQFF
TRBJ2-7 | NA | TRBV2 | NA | TGTGCCAGCACCGACCCGGGTCCTCCGAGGGCGAACGAGCAGTACTTC | CASTDPGPPRANEQYF